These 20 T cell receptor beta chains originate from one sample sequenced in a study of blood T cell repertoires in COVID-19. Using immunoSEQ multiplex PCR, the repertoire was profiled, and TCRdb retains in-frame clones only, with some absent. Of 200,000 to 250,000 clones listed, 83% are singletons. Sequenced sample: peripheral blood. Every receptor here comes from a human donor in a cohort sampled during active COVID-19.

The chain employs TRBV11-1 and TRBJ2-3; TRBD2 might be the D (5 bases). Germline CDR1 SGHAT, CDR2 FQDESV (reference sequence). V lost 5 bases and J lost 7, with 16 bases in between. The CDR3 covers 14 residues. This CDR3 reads CASSDYYLENTQYF. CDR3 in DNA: TGTGCCAGCAGCGACTATTATTTAGAAAATACGCAGTATTTT. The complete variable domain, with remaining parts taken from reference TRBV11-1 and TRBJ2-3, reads EAEVAQSPRYKITEKSQAVAFWCDPISGHATLYWYRQILGQGPELLVQFQDESVVDDSQLPKDRFSAERLKGVDSTLKIQPAELGDSAMYLCASSDYYLENTQYFGPGTRLTVL.

DNA of the CDR3: TGCGCCAGCAGCACCTATCTAGCGGGGGGAAAAGATACGCAGTATTTT. Its translation: CASSTYLAGGKDTQYF. V and J are TRBV5-1 and TRBJ2-3; 11 positions match TRBD2. Trimming cost V 4 bases and J 5 bases; bases outside gene matches: 9. Looked up from germline, CDR1 is SGHRS and CDR2 is YFSETQ. The CDR3 contains 16 residues.

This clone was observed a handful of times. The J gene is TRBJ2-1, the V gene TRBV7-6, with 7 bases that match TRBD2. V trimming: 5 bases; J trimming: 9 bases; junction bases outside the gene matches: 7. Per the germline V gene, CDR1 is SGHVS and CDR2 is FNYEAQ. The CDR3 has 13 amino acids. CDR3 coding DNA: TGTGCCAGCAGCGTCCGGGAGGAGGGTGAGCAGTTCTTC. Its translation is CASSVREEGEQFF. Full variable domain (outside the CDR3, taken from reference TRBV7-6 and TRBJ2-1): GAGVSQSPRYKVTKRGQDVALRCDPISGHVSLYWYRQALGQGPEFLTYFNYEAQQDKSGLPNDRFSAERPEGSISTLTIQRTEQRDSAMYRCASSVREEGEQFFGPGTRLTVL.

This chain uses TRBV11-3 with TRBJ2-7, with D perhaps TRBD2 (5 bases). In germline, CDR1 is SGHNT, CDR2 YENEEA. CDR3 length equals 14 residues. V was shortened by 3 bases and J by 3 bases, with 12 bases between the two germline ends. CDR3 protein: CASSFQEVGYEQYF. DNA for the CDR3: TGTGCCAGCAGCTTTCAGGAGGTAGGCTACGAGCAGTACTTC.

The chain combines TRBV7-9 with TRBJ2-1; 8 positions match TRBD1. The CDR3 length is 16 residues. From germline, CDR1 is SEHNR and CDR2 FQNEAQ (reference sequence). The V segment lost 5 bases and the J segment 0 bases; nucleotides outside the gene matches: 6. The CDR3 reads CASSLVQGASYNEQFF. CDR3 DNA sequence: TGTGCCAGCAGCCTGGTTCAGGGGGCCTCCTACAATGAGCAGTTCTTC.

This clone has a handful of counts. The CDR3 DNA reads TGTGCCATCAAGGAAGACTACACTGAAGCTTTCTTT. As protein: CAIKEDYTEAFF. The chain combines TRBV10-3 with TRBJ1-1; no definite D call. Per germline, CDR1 ENHRY and CDR2 SYGVKD. V lost 7 bases and J 3 bases, leaving 9 bases between the germline ends. CDR3 length: 12 residues.

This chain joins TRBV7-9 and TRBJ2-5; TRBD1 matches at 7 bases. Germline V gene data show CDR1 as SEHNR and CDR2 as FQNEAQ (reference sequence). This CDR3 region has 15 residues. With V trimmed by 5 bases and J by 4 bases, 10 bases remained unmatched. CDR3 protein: CASSRWTGEGETQYF. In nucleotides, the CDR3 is TGTGCCAGCAGCCGTTGGACAGGAGAAGGAGAGACCCAGTACTTC. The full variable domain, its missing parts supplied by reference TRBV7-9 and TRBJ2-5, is DTGVSQNPRHKITKRGQNVTFRCDPISEHNRLYWYRQTLGQGPEFLTYFQNEAQLEKSRLLSDRFSAERPKGSFSTLEIQRTEQGDSAMYLCASSRWTGEGETQYFGPGTRLLVL.

DNA for the CDR3: TGTGCCAGCAGTTACCGGGGCTCTGGAAACACCATATATTTT. It is translated as CASSYRGSGNTIYF. This chain connects TRBV6-5 to TRBJ1-3; D call uncertain. The V and J ends lost 2 bases and 0 bases respectively, with 5 bases between them. Germline V gene sequence: CDR1 MNHEY, CDR2 SVGAGI. The CDR3 extends over 14 amino acids.

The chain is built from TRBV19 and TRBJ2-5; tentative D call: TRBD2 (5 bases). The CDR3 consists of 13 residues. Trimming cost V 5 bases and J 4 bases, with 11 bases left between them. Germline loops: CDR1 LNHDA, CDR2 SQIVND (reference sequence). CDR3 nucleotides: TGTGCCAGTAGTCGGGCCCGGGGAGAGACCCAGTACTTC. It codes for CASSRARGETQYF.

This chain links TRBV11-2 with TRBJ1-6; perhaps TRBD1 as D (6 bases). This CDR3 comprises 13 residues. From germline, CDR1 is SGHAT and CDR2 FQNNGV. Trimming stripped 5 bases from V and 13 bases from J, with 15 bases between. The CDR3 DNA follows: TGTGCCAGCAGCCTCGATGGACAGTCTCCCCTCCACTTT. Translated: CASSLDGQSPLHF.

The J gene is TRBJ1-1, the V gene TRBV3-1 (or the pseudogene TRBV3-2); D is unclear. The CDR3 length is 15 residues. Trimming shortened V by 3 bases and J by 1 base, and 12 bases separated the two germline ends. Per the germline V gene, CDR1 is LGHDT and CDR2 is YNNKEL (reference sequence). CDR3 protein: CASSHRPQTNTEAFF. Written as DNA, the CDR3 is TGTGCCAGCAGCCATAGGCCACAGACGAACACTGAAGCTTTCTTT.

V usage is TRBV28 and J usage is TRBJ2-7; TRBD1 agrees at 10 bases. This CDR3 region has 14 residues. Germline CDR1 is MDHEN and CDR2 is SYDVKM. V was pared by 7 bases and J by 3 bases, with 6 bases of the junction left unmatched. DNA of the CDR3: TGTGCCAGCATTCGGACAGGGGGGATCTACGAGCAGTACTTC. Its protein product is CASIRTGGIYEQYF.

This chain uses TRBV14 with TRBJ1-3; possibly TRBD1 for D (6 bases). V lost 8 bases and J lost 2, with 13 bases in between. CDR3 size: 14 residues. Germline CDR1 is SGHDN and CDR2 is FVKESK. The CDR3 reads CASQLAGAGNTIYF. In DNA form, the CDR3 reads TGTGCCAGCCAGCTTGCAGGGGCTGGAAACACCATATATTTT.

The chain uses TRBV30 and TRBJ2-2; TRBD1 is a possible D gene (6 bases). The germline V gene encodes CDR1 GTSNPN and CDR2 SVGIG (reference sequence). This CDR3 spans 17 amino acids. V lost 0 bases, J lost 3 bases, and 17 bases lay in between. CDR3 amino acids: CAWSVQGPLYDTGELFF. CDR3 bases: TGTGCCTGGAGTGTACAGGGTCCATTGTATGACACCGGGGAGCTGTTTTTT. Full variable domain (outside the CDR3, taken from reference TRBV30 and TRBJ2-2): SQTIHQWPATLVQPVGSPLSLECTVEGTSNPNLYWYRQAAGRGLQLLFYSVGIGQISSEVPQNLSASRPQDRQFILSSKKLLLSDSGFYLCAWSVQGPLYDTGELFFGEGSRLTVL.

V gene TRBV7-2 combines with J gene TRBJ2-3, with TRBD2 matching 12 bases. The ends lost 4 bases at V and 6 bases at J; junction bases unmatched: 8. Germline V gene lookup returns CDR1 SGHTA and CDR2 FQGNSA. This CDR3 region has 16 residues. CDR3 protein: CASSYRLAGARDTQYF. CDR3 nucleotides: TGTGCCAGCAGCTATCGACTAGCGGGGGCGAGGGATACGCAGTATTTT.

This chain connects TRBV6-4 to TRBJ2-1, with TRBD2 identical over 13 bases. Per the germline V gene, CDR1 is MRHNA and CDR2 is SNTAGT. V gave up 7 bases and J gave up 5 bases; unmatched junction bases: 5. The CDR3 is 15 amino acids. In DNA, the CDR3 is TGTGCCAGCACCAGGACTAGCGGGAGTCACAATGAGCAGTTCTTC. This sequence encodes CASTRTSGSHNEQFF.

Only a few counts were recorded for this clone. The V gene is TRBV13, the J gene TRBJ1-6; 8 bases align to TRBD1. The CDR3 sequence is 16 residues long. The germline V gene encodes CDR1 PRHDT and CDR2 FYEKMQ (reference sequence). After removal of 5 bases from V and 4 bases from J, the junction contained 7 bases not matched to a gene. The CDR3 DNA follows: TGTGCCAGCAGCCTAGACAGGGGACAATATAATTCACCCCTCCACTTT. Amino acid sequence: CASSLDRGQYNSPLHF.

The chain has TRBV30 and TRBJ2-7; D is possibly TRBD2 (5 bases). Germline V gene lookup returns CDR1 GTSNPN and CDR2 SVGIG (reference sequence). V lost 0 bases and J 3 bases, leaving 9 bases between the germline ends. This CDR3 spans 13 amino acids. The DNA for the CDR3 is TGTGCCTGGAGTGTACCGGGGTACTACGAGCAGTACTTC. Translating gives CAWSVPGYYEQYF.

DNA for the CDR3: TGTGCCAGCAGCTTAGAGGGCCAGGGATTTCCAGATACGCAGTATTTT. Residues: CASSLEGQGFPDTQYF. This sequence joins TRBV7-9 and TRBJ2-3; possible D gene TRBD1, 5 bases. V lost 1 base and J lost 4, with 15 bases in between. Germline assignment: CDR1 SEHNR and CDR2 FQNEAQ (reference sequence). The CDR3 runs to 16 residues.

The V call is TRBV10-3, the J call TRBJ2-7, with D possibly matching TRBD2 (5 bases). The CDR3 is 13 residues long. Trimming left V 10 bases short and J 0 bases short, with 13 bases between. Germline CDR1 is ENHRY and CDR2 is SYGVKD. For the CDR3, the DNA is TGTGCCACCTCCGGACTGTCCTCCTACGAGCAGTACTTC. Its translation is CATSGLSSYEQYF.